This TCR beta chain was recovered during a study of spatial heterogeneity in lung cancer. Study-wide background: Samples were donated by 72 untreated early-stage non-small cell lung cancer patients. Where available, sequencing covered follow-up PBMC samples, taken at a median of approximately 24 months after resection. Findings of the study overall: Relative to follow-up, resection was when ubiquitous expanded tumor TCRs appeared more in blood.

Documented time point: blood at routine non-recurrence follow-up after resection. Whole RNA was taken from tumor, nontumor lung or frozen PBMC; it was then sequenced unsorted. In TCRdb, the 5' RACE reads were re-called with MiXCR into one record per CDR3 protein. The table lists tens of thousands of distinct CDR3 sequences, roughly 7.4% of them singletons. The CDR3 is 14 amino acids. This clonotype was recorded at least ten times. As yet, its antigen is unknown. The rearrangement joins TRBV21-1 to TRBJ2-7; TRBD1 was called by the table and not checked on the DNA. TRBV21-1 constitutes a pseudogene. Sequenced here: PBMCs, sampled at follow-up. The receptor was isolated from a female donor with early-stage non-small cell lung cancer. In DNA, the CDR3 is TGTGCCAGCTCACTCGGGACAGGGGGCTACGAGCAGTACTTC. It translates to CASSLGTGGYEQYF.